What follows are 6 T cell receptor beta chains derived from one specimen sequenced in a study of cytomegalovirus exposure and HLA in healthy donors. The primer mix had 60 Vbeta and 13 Jbeta primers. Repertoires were generated with immunoSEQ multiplex PCR, while TCRdb's copy carries only in-frame clones and drops some. Of approximately 290,000 clones listed, 75% to 90% are singletons. What was sequenced was PBMCs. The receptors here all came from a girl aged 2 to 9 in good health and CMV-seronegative.

The chain joins TRBV7-2 to TRBJ1-2; 7 bases line up with TRBD1. V trimming: 5 bases; J trimming: 4 bases; junction bases outside the gene matches: 10. CDR3 length: 15 amino acids. Germline V CDR1 and CDR2: SGHTA, FQGNSA. This CDR3 is CASSTGVGGSYGYTF. The CDR3 region has the DNA TGTGCCAGCAGCACAGGGGTAGGGGGAAGCTATGGCTACACCTTC.

This chain joins TRBV15 and TRBJ1-2, with D possibly matching TRBD1 (6 bases). V was clipped by 0 bases and J by 1 base, with 9 bases between them. This CDR3 is built from 15 residues. Germline V gives CDR1 LNHNV, CDR2 YYDKDF (reference sequence). The CDR3 DNA is TGTGCCACCAGCAGAGACGAGGGGGATAACTATGGCTACACCTTC. Encoded protein: CATSRDEGDNYGYTF.

The sample holds one count of this clone. The chain recombines TRBV28 with TRBJ1-5; 7 bases are shared with TRBD1. CDR1 is MDHEN, CDR2 SYDVKM, per germline. This CDR3 contains 18 residues. V shed 5 bases and J 0 bases; nucleotides not matched to a gene: 13. For the CDR3, the DNA is TGTGCCAGCAGTGAGAAACCGGGACAGCTCTATAGCAATCAGCCCCAGCATTTT. Translating it yields CASSEKPGQLYSNQPQHF. Filled out from reference TRBV28 and TRBJ1-5, the complete variable domain reads DVKVTQSSRYLVKRTGEKVFLECVQDMDHENMFWYRQDPGLGLRLIYFSYDVKMKEKGDIPEGYSVSREKKERFSLILESASTNQTSMYLCASSEKPGQLYSNQPQHFGDGTRLSIL.

The rearrangement uses TRBV5-4 and TRBJ2-2; D is uncertain. This CDR3 is 12 amino acids long. With 4 bases removed from V and 6 bases from J, the gap between germline ends came to 7 bases. In germline, CDR1 is SGHNT, CDR2 YYREEE (reference sequence). As DNA, the CDR3 is TGTGCCAGCAGCATAGATTCCGGGGAGCTGTTTTTT. Translation gives CASSIDSGELFF.

The chain recombines TRBV4-1 with TRBJ1-1, with D possibly matching TRBD1 (6 bases). Germline values: CDR1 MGHRA, CDR2 YSYEKL. Trimming cost V 2 bases and J 5 bases, with 15 bases left between them. The CDR3 extends over 15 amino acids. The CDR3 loop is CASSQINRDGTEAFF. For the CDR3, the DNA is TGCGCCAGCAGCCAAATCAACAGGGATGGGACTGAAGCTTTCTTT.

In its sample, this clone was seen a few times. The chain is built from TRBV5-4 and TRBJ2-7, with 8 bases fitting TRBD1. CDR3 length: 14 residues. J gave up 4 bases and V 7 bases, and 10 bases lay outside the gene matches. CDR1 SGHNT and CDR2 YYREEE come from the germline V gene (reference sequence). CDR3: CASGRRDRIYEQYF. CDR3 DNA sequence: TGTGCCAGCGGGCGAAGGGACAGGATTTACGAGCAGTACTTC.